This TCR beta chain was observed in a study of blood T cells in healthy people across ages. Study background: There was about one barcoded beta molecule captured by template switching per two T cells.

Isolation per sample recovered at least 7 million PBMCs. For the second PCR, which ran for about 7 to 11 cycles, a sample-barcoded 5' primer and a J-beta primer mix were used. TCRdb itself ran the 5' RACE reads through MiXCR, one entry per CDR3 protein. The repertoire includes roughly 730,000 distinct CDR3 sequences, 45% to 70% of them detected once, and roughly 24% sits in the top ten. Turning to this clonotype: The antigen remains unidentified.

Notes on the study in general: Those diversity estimates obtained from one million T cells were thought to be underestimates.

CDR1 MNHNS and CDR2 SASEGT come from the germline V gene. Germline trimming cut 4 bases from V and 4 bases from J; bases unmatched to any gene: 2. The CDR3 runs to 13 residues. The rearrangement joins TRBV6-1 to TRBJ1-2; the match to TRBD1 covers 8 bases. The sequence derives from a middle-aged man in good health. Sequenced input: blood. The CDR3 protein is CASSVTGGYGYTF. CDR3 DNA sequence: TGTGCCAGCAGTGTAACAGGGGGCTATGGCTACACCTTC.